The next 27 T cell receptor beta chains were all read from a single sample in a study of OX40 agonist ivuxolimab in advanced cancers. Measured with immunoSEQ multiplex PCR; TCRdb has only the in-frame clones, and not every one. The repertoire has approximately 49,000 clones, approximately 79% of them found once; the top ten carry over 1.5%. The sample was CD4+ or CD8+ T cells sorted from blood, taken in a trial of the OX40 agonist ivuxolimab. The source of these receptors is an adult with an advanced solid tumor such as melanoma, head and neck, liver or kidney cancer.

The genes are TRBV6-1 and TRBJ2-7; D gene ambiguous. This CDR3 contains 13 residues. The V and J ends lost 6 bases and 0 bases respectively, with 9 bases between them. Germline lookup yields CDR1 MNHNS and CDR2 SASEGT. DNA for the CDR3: TGTGCCAGCAGAGAGGAGCGCTCCTACGAGCAGTACTTC. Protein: CASREERSYEQYF.

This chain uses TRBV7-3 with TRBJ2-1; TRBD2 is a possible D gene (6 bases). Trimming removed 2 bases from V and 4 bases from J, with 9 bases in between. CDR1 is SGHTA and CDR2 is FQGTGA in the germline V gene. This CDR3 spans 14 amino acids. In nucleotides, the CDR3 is TGTGCCAGCAGCTTAGAGGGACTGTACAATGAGCAGTTCTTC. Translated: CASSLEGLYNEQFF.

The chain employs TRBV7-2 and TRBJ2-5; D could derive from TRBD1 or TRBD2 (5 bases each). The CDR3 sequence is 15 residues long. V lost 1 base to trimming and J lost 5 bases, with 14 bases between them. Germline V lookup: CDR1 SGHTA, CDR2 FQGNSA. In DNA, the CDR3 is TGTGCCAGCAGCTTAGGGGGGAATAGAAGGGAGACCCAGTACTTC. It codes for CASSLGGNRRETQYF. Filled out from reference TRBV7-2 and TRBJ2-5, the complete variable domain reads GAGVSQSPSNKVTEKGKDVELRCDPISGHTALYWYRQSLGQGLEFLIYFQGNSAPDKSGLPSDRFSAERTGGSVSTLTIQRTQQEDSAVYLCASSLGGNRRETQYFGPGTRLLVL.

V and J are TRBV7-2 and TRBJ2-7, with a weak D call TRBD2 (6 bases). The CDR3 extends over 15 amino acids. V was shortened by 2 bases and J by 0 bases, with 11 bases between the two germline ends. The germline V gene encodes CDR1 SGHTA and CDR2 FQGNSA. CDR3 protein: CASSLSRTTSYEQYF. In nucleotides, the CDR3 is TGTGCCAGCAGCTTATCTAGGACTACCTCCTACGAGCAGTACTTC.

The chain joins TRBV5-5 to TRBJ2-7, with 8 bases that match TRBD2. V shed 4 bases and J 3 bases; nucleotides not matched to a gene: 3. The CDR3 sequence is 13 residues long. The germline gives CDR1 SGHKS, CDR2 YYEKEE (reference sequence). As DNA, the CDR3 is TGTGCCAGCAGCAGGGGGACTAGCTACGAGCAGTACTTC. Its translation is CASSRGTSYEQYF.

In DNA form, the CDR3 reads TGTGCCAGCAGCACTAGCGGGATGTCTAACAATGAGCAGTTCTTC. Its protein is CASSTSGMSNNEQFF. The chain couples TRBV6-5 to TRBJ2-1; TRBD2 matches at 10 bases. The J segment lost 5 bases and the V segment lost 6 bases, leaving 7 bases of the junction unmatched. This CDR3 region has 15 residues. Germline assignment: CDR1 MNHEY and CDR2 SVGAGI.

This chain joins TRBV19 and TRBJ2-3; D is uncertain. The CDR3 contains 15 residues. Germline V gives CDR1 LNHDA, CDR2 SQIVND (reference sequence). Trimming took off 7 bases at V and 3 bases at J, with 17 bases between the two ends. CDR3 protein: CASNPTHPPTDTQYF. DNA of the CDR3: TGTGCCAGTAACCCGACCCACCCGCCGACAGATACGCAGTATTTT.

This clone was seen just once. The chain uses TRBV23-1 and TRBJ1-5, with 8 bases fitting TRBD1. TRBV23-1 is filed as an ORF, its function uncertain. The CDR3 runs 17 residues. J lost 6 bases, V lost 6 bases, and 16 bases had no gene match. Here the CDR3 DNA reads TGCGCCAGCAGCCTAAATGGGGAGACAGGGGAGCGTCAGCCCCAGCATTTT. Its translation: CASSLNGETGERQPQHF.

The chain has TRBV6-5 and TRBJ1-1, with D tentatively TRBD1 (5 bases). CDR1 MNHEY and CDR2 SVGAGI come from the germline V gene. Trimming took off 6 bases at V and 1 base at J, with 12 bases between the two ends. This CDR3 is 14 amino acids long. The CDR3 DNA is TGTGCCAGCAGCGGCCCAGGACAGAACACTGAAGCTTTCTTT. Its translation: CASSGPGQNTEAFF.

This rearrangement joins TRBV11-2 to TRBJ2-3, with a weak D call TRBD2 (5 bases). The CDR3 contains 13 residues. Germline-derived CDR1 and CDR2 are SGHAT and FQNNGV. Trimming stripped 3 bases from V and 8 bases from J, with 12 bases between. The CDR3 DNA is TGTGCCAGCAGCTTCTCGGACGGAGGTACGCAGTATTTT. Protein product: CASSFSDGGTQYF. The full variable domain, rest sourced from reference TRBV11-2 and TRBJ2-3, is EAGVAQSPRYKIIEKRQSVAFWCNPISGHATLYWYQQILGQGPKLLIQFQNNGVVDDSQLPKDRFSAERLKGVDSTLKIQPAKLEDSAVYLCASSFSDGGTQYFGPGTRLTVL.

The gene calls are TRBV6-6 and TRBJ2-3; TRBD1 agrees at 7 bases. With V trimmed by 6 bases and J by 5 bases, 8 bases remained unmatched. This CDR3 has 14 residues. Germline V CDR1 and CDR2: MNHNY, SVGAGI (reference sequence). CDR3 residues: CASRRTGSEDTQYF. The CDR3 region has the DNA TGTGCCAGCAGAAGGACAGGTTCCGAAGATACGCAGTATTTT.

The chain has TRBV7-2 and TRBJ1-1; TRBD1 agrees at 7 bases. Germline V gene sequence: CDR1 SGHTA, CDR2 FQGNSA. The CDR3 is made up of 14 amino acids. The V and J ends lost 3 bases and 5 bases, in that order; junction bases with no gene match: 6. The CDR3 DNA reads TGTGCCAGCAGCTTCGGGAACAGGGGAACTGAAGCTTTCTTT. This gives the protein CASSFGNRGTEAFF. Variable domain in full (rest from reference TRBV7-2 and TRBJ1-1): GAGVSQSPSNKVTEKGKDVELRCDPISGHTALYWYRQSLGQGLEFLIYFQGNSAPDKSGLPSDRFSAERTGGSVSTLTIQRTQQEDSAVYLCASSFGNRGTEAFFGQGTRLTVV.

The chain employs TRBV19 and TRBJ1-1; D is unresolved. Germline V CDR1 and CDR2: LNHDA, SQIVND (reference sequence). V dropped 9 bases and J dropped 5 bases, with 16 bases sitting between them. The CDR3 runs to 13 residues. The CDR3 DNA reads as TGTGCCAGCGGACGGGTCATAGCAACTGAAGCTTTCTTT. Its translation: CASGRVIATEAFF.

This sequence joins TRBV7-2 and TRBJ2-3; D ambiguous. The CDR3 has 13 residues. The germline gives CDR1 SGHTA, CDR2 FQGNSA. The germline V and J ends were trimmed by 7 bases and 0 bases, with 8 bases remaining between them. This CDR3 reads CASKDGSTDTQYF. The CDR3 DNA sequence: TGTGCCAGCAAGGATGGGAGCACAGATACGCAGTATTTT.

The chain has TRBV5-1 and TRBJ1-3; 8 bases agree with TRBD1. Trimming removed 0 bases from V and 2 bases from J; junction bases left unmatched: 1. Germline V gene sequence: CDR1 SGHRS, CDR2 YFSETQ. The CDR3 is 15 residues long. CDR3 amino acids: CASSLGTGTGNTIYF. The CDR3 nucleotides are TGCGCCAGCAGCTTGGGGACAGGGACTGGAAACACCATATATTTT.

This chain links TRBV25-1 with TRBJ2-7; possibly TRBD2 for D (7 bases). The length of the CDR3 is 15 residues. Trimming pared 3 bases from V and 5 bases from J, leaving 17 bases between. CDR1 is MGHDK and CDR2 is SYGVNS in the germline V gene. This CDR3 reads CASSDYTGTTDEQYF. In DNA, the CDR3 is TGTGCCAGCAGTGACTATACAGGGACTACGGACGAGCAGTACTTC.

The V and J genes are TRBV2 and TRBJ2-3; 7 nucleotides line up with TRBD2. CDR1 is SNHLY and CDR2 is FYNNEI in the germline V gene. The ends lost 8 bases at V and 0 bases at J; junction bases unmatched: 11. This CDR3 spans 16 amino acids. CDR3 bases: TGTGCCAGCGGACGGGGGGAGGGTGCGAGCACAGATACGCAGTATTTT. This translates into CASGRGEGASTDTQYF. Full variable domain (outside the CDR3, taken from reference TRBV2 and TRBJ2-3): EPEVTQTPSHQVTQMGQEVILRCVPISNHLYFYWYRQILGQKVEFLVSFYNNEISEKSEIFDDQFSVERPDGSNFTLKIRSTKLEDSAMYFCASGRGEGASTDTQYFGPGTRLTVL.

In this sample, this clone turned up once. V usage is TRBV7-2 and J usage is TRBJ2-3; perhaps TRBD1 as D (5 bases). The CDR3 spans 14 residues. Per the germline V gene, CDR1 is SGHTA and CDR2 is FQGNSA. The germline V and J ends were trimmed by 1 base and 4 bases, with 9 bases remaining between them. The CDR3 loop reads CASSLGAGSDTQYF. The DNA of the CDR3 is TGTGCCAGCAGCTTAGGGGCAGGGTCAGATACGCAGTATTTT.

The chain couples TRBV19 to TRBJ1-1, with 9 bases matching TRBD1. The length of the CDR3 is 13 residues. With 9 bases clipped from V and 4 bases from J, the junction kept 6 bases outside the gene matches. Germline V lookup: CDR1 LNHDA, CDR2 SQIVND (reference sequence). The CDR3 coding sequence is TGTGCCAGCCCACAGGGGGCGGGCACTGAAGCTTTCTTT. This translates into CASPQGAGTEAFF.

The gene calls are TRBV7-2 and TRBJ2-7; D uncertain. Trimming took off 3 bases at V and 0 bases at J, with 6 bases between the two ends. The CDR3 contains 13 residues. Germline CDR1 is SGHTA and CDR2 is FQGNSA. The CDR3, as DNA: TGTGCCAGCAGCTTTTCTAGCTCCTACGAGCAGTACTTC. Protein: CASSFSSSYEQYF.

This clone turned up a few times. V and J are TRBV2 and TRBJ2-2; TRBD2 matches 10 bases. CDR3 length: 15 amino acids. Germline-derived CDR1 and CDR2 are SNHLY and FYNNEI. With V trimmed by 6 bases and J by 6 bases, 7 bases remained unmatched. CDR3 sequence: CASRRAGGTAGELFF. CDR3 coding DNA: TGTGCCAGCAGACGAGCGGGAGGGACCGCCGGGGAGCTGTTTTTT.

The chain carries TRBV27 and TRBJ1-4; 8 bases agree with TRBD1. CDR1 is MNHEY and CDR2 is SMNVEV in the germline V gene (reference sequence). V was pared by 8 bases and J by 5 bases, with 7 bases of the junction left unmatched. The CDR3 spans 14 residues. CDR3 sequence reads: CASGNRGENEKLFF. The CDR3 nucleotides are TGTGCCAGCGGGAACAGGGGGGAGAATGAAAAACTGTTTTTT.

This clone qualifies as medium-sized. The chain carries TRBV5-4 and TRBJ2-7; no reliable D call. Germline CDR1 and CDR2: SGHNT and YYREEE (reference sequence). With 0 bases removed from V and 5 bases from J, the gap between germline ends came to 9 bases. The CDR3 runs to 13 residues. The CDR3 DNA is TGTGCCAGCAGCTTGGGCCAGGATAACGAGCAGTACTTC. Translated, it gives CASSLGQDNEQYF.

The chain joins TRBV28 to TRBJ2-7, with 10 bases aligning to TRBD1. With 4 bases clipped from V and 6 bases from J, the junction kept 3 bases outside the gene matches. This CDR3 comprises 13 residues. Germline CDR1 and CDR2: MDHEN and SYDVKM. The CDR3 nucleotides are TGTGCCAGCAGTTGGGACAGGGGAATCGAGCAGTACTTC. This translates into CASSWDRGIEQYF.

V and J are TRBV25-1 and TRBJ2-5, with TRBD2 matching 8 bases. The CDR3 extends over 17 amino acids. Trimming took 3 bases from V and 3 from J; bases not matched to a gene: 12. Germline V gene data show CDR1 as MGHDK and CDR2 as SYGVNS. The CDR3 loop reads CASSDPAGAKRKETQYF. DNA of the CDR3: TGTGCCAGCAGTGACCCAGCGGGGGCGAAAAGAAAAGAGACCCAGTACTTC.

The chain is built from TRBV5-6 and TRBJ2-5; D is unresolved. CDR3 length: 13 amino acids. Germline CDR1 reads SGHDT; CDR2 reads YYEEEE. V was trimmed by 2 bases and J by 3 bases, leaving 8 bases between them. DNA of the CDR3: TGTGCCAGCAGCTTCTTTCAAGAAGAGACCCAGTACTTC. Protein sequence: CASSFFQEETQYF. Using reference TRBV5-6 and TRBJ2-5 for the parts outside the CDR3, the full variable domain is DAGVTQSPTHLIKTRGQQVTLRCSPKSGHDTVSWYQQALGQGPQFIFQYYEEEERQRGNFPDRFSGHQFPNYSSELNVNALLLGDSALYLCASSFFQEETQYFGPGTRLLVL.

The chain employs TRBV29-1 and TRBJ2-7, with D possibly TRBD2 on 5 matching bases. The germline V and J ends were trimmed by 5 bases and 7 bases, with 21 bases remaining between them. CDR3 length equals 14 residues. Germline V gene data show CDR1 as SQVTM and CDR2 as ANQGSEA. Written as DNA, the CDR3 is TGCAGCGTTATAAGCGGTGACTTCCAGGCGGAGCAGTACTTC. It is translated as CSVISGDFQAEQYF.